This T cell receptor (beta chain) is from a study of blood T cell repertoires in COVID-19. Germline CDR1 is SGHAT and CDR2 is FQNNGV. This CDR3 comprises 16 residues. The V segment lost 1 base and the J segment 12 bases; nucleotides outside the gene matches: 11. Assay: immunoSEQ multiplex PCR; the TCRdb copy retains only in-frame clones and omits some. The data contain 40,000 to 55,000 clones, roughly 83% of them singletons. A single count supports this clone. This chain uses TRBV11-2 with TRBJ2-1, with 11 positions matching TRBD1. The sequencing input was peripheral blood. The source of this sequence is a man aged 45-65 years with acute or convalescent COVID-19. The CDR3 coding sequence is TGTGCCAGCAGCTTAGTCGGGGGACAGGGGGTTAGCTTGCAGTTCTTC. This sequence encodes CASSLVGGQGVSLQFF. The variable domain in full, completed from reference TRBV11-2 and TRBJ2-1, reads EAGVAQSPRYKIIEKRQSVAFWCNPISGHATLYWYQQILGQGPKLLIQFQNNGVVDDSQLPKDRFSAERLKGVDSTLKIQPAKLEDSAVYLCASSLVGGQGVSLQFFGPGTRLTVL.